One and the same sample provided the 32 T cell receptor beta chains below, sequenced in a study of tumor-infiltrating lymphocytes in primary liver carcinoma. Investigators took RNA and DNA out together from roughly 20-30 mg of unsorted bulk tissue. Researchers generated TCR beta cDNA from about 450 ng of total RNA, relying on a constant-region primer. Sequencing libraries for TCR beta derived from three nested multiplex PCR rounds that used slightly modified ARM-PCR. With TRBV1-TRBV30 forward primers and a C-beta reverse primer, the first two PCR rounds were run for around 10 cycles each. TCRdb re-called the multiplex PCR reads through MiXCR, storing one row per CDR3 protein. Of approximately 110,000 distinct CDR3 sequences in the sample, 64% were seen once. The source material was liver tumor tissue from sampling region 3. Stated subset: tumor region T3, left-lateral pole. The receptors here all came from a woman aged 55-75 years with primary liver carcinoma and hepatitis B virus infection.

The chain is built from TRBV2 and TRBJ2-5, with 7 bases identical to TRBD1. This CDR3 has 14 residues. J was trimmed by 5 bases and V by 9 bases; bases with no gene match: 12. CDR1 and CDR2 (germline): SNHLY, FYNNEI. CDR3 in amino acids: CASTRDRNKETQYF. As DNA, the CDR3 is TGTGCCAGTACTCGGGACAGAAACAAGGAGACCCAGTACTTC.

A word on this clonotype: The junction shows a germline mismatch at one end, possibly a read error. CDR3 DNA: TGTGCCAGCAGTGGCGGTTACAGTGAGCAGTTCTTC. This gives the protein CASSGGYSEQFF. This chain joins TRBV6-6 and TRBJ2-1; unclear D gene. Per the germline V gene, CDR1 is MNHNY and CDR2 is SVGAGI (reference sequence). There are 12 residues in the CDR3.

The chain recombines TRBV11-2 with TRBJ2-1; D ambiguous. Germline V gene sequence: CDR1 SGHAT, CDR2 FQNNGV. This CDR3 region has 15 residues. V dropped 2 bases and J dropped 3 bases, with 11 bases sitting between them. The CDR3 DNA is TGTGCCAGCAGCTTATCACAGCAGGACTACAATGAGCAGTTCTTC. The encoded protein is CASSLSQQDYNEQFF. Full variable domain (rest looked up from reference TRBV11-2 and TRBJ2-1): EAGVAQSPRYKIIEKRQSVAFWCNPISGHATLYWYQQILGQGPKLLIQFQNNGVVDDSQLPKDRFSAERLKGVDSTLKIQPAKLEDSAVYLCASSLSQQDYNEQFFGPGTRLTVL.

Of note for this clonotype: At one of its ends the junction is not consistent with the germline gene, which may arise from a read error. V usage is TRBV11-3 and J usage is TRBJ1-1; D is uncertain. The CDR3 length is 13 residues. The germline V gene encodes CDR1 SGHNT and CDR2 YENEEA. The DNA for the CDR3 is TGTACCAGCAGCTTAACCCCGAACACTGAGGCTTTCTTT. This translates into CTSSLTPNTEAFF.

This clonotype showed up many times. This chain links TRBV11-2 with TRBJ1-1; TRBD1 matches at 8 bases. CDR1 SGHAT and CDR2 FQNNGV come from the germline V gene. The V and J ends lost 5 bases and 7 bases, in that order; junction bases with no gene match: 12. The CDR3 spans 15 residues. The CDR3 spells CASSRGQGASFEAFF. CDR3 coding DNA: TGTGCCAGCAGCCGCGGACAGGGAGCGTCGTTTGAAGCTTTCTTT.

This clonotype was observed at least ten times. Here the CDR3 reads CSVSDRGVVYEQYF. CDR3 nucleotide sequence: TGCAGCGTTAGTGACAGGGGGGTAGTTTACGAGCAGTACTTC. The J gene is TRBJ2-7, the V gene TRBV29-1, with TRBD1 matching 9 bases. With 5 bases clipped from V and 4 bases from J, the junction kept 9 bases outside the gene matches. The CDR3 loop spans 14 amino acids. CDR1 is SQVTM and CDR2 is ANQGSEA in the germline V gene.

Concerning this clonotype: A single base separates this from a much larger clone, so it may be a read error. The chain employs TRBV18 and TRBJ2-7; possible D gene TRBD2, 5 bases. The CDR3 loop spans 13 amino acids. Germline loops: CDR1 KGHSH, CDR2 LQKENI. The CDR3 region is CVSSPPSGPEQYF. The CDR3, as DNA: TGTGTCAGCTCACCACCGAGCGGACCCGAGCAGTACTTC.

As for this clonotype: Given a much more abundant clone one base away, this may be a read error. The chain links TRBV12-3 or TRBV12-4 to TRBJ1-2, with 8 positions matching TRBD1. The V and J ends lost 6 bases and 0 bases, in that order; junction bases with no gene match: 12. This CDR3 contains 17 residues. The CDR3 region has the DNA TGTGCCAGCAGCACAAACAGGGGGAGACTGGCTAACTATGGCTACACCTTC. Its protein is CASSTNRGRLANYGYTF.

This clonotype was detected a few times. CDR3 amino acids: CASSLMAGRGPRAYNEQFF. CDR3 coding DNA: TGTGCCAGCAGTTTAATGGCAGGGAGGGGGCCCCGGGCGTACAATGAGCAGTTCTTC. V gene TRBV28 combines with J gene TRBJ2-1; D tentatively fits TRBD1 or TRBD2 (7 bases each). V was trimmed by 2 bases and J by 4 bases, leaving 24 bases between them. From germline, CDR1 is MDHEN and CDR2 SYDVKM. The CDR3 has 19 amino acids.

This clonotype was observed many times. This rearrangement joins TRBV6-5 to TRBJ1-1; D is ambiguous. The V and J ends lost 0 bases and 3 bases respectively, with 8 bases between them. CDR3 length: 14 residues. The germline V gene has CDR1 MNHEY and CDR2 SVGAGI. The DNA of the CDR3 is TGTGCCAGCAGTTACTCGATTTGGGACACTGAAGCTTTCTTT. This codes for CASSYSIWDTEAFF.

A note on this clonotype: One end of the junction varies from germline; a read error may be responsible. The J gene is TRBJ2-5, the V gene TRBV11-2; D is unclear. Germline V gene data show CDR1 as SGHAT and CDR2 as FQNNGV. There are 13 residues in the CDR3. The CDR3 spells CARSLEWAETQYF. CDR3 DNA: TGTGCCAGAAGCTTAGAATGGGCGGAGACCCAATACTTC.

Regarding this clonotype: One end of the junction fails to match germline, which may point to a read error. The gene calls are TRBV6-5 and TRBJ1-3; no definite D call. This CDR3 is built from 15 residues. In germline, CDR1 is MNHEY, CDR2 SVGAGI. The CDR3 DNA follows: TGTGCCAGCAGTTCGGGCCCCCACTCTAGAAATACCATATATTTT. This translates into CASSSGPHSRNTIYF.

Regarding this clonotype: This may be a read error, as it is one base from a much larger clone. The CDR3 is CASSSETAKNIQYF. In DNA form, the CDR3 reads TGTGCCAGCAGTTCCGAGACAGCCAAAAACATTCAGTACTTC. The chain has TRBV6-5 and TRBJ2-4, with no clear D. V was shortened by 4 bases and J by 0 bases, with 7 bases between the two germline ends. Germline V gene lookup returns CDR1 MNHEY and CDR2 SVGAGI. This CDR3 comprises 14 residues.

The V call is TRBV28, the J call TRBJ2-5; D remains unclear. CDR1 and CDR2 from the germline V gene are MDHEN and SYDVKM. CDR3 length: 15 residues. Trimming took off 4 bases at V and 10 bases at J, with 22 bases between the two ends. The DNA of the CDR3 is TGTGCCAGCAGTTCCCCATCGGGTGCCAAGAGAAGCCAGTACTTC. Encoded protein: CASSSPSGAKRSQYF.

Notes on this clonotype: The final CDR3 position lacks the conserved phenylalanine or tryptophan, pointing to a likely read error. J is TRBJ2-3 and V is TRBV11-2; no firm D call. This CDR3 region has 13 residues. Germline assignment: CDR1 SGHAT and CDR2 FQNNGV. CDR3 sequence (DNA): TGTGCCAGCAGCTTAGATCAAGGAGATACACAGTATTTG. It specifies CASSLDQGDTQYL.

In regard to this clonotype: A much larger clone lies a single base off, so this may be a read error. The V call is TRBV11-1, the J call TRBJ2-1; weak D call: TRBD2 (5 bases). The length of the CDR3 is 12 residues. V was cut by 7 bases and J by 12 bases, with 16 bases left in between. Germline V gives CDR1 SGHAT, CDR2 FQDESV (reference sequence). CDR3 DNA: TGTGCCAGCAACTGGGCAGAGGGTGGGCAGTTCTTC. Its translation: CASNWAEGGQFF.

Turning to this clonotype: As the CDR3 is not closed by the conserved phenylalanine or tryptophan, this likely results from a read error. No DNA is shown, since the ends of the CDR3 on it are uncertain; the CDR3 is the one TCRdb lists. The gene calls are TRBV5-8 and TRBJ2-3; TRBD1, as called in the table, went unchecked against the DNA. Germline V gene sequence: CDR1 SGHTS, CDR2 YDEGEE. The CDR3 comprises 15 residues, both ends counted. The CDR3 protein is CASSPEGTSTDTQYL.

On this clonotype: A much larger clone differs by one base, so this may be a read error. The rearrangement joins TRBV12-3 or TRBV12-4 to TRBJ2-1; D gene unclear. CDR3 length: 13 amino acids. As DNA, the CDR3 is TGTGCCGTGGGCATGAGCTCCTACAATGAGCAGTCCTTC. Encoded protein: CAVGMSSYNEQSF.

This clonotype was counted many times. The chain combines TRBV29-1 with TRBJ2-5; TRBD1 matches 10 bases. The CDR3 has 15 residues. V dropped 3 bases and J dropped 4; count of bases not matched to a gene: 8. The germline V gene has CDR1 SQVTM and CDR2 ANQGSEA. The CDR3 nucleotides are TGCAGCGTTGATTCCGGGACAGGGGTTGGAGAGACCCAGTACTTC. Encoded protein: CSVDSGTGVGETQYF.

Notes on this clonotype: With a much larger clone just one base away, this may be a read error. The rearrangement links TRBV5-8 to TRBJ2-2; TRBD1 matches at 8 bases. With 4 bases clipped from V and 5 bases from J, the junction kept 4 bases outside the gene matches. This CDR3 spans 14 amino acids. Germline lookup yields CDR1 SGHTS and CDR2 YDEGEE. CDR3 protein: CASSTNRGTGELFF. CDR3 bases: TGTGCCAGCAGCACGAACAGGGGGACCGGGGAGCTGTTTTTT.

As concerns this clonotype: The junction shows a germline mismatch at one end, possibly a read error. V gene TRBV6-5 combines with J gene TRBJ2-6; 7 nucleotides line up with TRBD1. CDR1 and CDR2 (germline): MNHEY, SVGAGI. This CDR3 is 18 amino acids long. The CDR3 sequence is CASSYSGDSISGASVLTF. As DNA, the CDR3 is TGTGCCAGCAGTTACTCGGGGGACAGTATCTCTGGGGCCAGCGTCCTGACTTTC.

This clonotype has ten or more counts. CDR3 sequence reads: CASSFMERFEQFF. Here the CDR3 DNA reads TGTGCCAGCAGCTTCATGGAGCGATTTGAGCAGTTCTTC. This sequence joins TRBV5-6 and TRBJ2-1; D is unresolved. V was shortened by 2 bases and J by 9 bases, with 12 bases between the two germline ends. CDR3 length equals 13 residues. The germline gives CDR1 SGHDT, CDR2 YYEEEE.

This clonotype was seen only a few times. The chain carries TRBV6-2 or TRBV6-3 and TRBJ2-7, with D hard to call. The CDR3 contains 16 residues. Germline CDR1 and CDR2: MNHEY and SVGEGT. The CDR3: CVTSQDHFASSYEQYF. CDR3 DNA: TGTGTCACCAGTCAGGACCATTTCGCCAGCTCCTACGAGCAGTACTTC.

The gene calls are TRBV11-2 and TRBJ1-5; 9 nucleotides align to TRBD1. The V segment lost 11 bases and the J segment 10 bases; nucleotides outside the gene matches: 15. Germline CDR1 and CDR2: SGHAT and FQNNGV. There are 14 residues in the CDR3. The CDR3 reads CADSLGQGGDPQHF. CDR3 DNA: TGTGCCGACAGCTTGGGACAGGGTGGGGATCCCCAGCATTTT.

About this clonotype itself: One end of the junction does not line up with germline, which may come from a read error. The chain joins TRBV10-2 to TRBJ2-5; 10 nucleotides align to TRBD2. CDR1 and CDR2 from the germline V gene are WSHSY and SAAADI. CDR3 length: 16 residues. The CDR3 protein is CASRKTPLAGRETQYF. The CDR3 nucleotides are TGTGCCAGCAGAAAGACCCCACTAGCGGGACGAGAGACCCAGTACTTC.

This clonotype was counted between two and nine times. The chain joins TRBV5-4 to TRBJ2-7; TRBD1 aligns across 10 bases. V shed 5 bases and J 2 bases; nucleotides not matched to a gene: 7. The CDR3 totals 15 residues. CDR1 SGHNT and CDR2 YYREEE come from the germline V gene (reference sequence). CDR3 protein: CASRSGTGATYEQYF. For the CDR3, the DNA is TGTGCCAGCAGGTCCGGGACAGGGGCGACCTACGAGCAGTACTTC.

For this clonotype: It may be a read error: a sequence one base away is much more abundant. The CDR3 is CASSLTVTLQEIQYF. The CDR3 nucleotides are TGCGCCAGCAGCTTGACAGTTACCCTCCAAGAGATCCAGTACTTC. The chain employs TRBV5-1 and TRBJ2-5; D is ambiguous. Germline V gene data show CDR1 as SGHRS and CDR2 as YFSETQ. The CDR3 is 15 amino acids.

There are many counts of this clonotype. The CDR3, as DNA: TGTGCCAGCCCGTCTGAGGCGTCGGGACAGAAAAACATTCAGTACTTC. Translation gives CASPSEASGQKNIQYF. The V call is TRBV12-3 or TRBV12-4, the J call TRBJ2-4, with 7 bases that match TRBD1. The length of the CDR3 is 16 residues. V gave up 8 bases and J gave up 4 bases; unmatched junction bases: 14.

As concerns this clonotype: An end of the junction does not agree with germline; a read error may underlie this. The chain is built from TRBV6-6 and TRBJ1-1; TRBD1 is a possible D gene (6 bases). The CDR3 sequence is 13 residues long. The V gene's germline CDR1 is MNHNY and CDR2 SVGAGI (reference sequence). CDR3 coding DNA: TGTGCCAGCAGTTACTCGGGGGGCAGTGAAGCTTTCTTC. This translates into CASSYSGGSEAFF.

For this clonotype: An end of the junction differs from the germline gene, which may be a read error. The chain recombines TRBV5-1 with TRBJ2-5; 11 nucleotides agree with TRBD2. The CDR3 spans 13 residues. Germline CDR1 is SGHRS and CDR2 is YFSETQ. CDR3 loop: CASSTLAGETQCF. DNA for the CDR3: TGCGCCAGCAGCACACTAGCGGGAGAGACCCAGTGCTTC.

About this clonotype itself: An end of the junction differs from the germline gene, which may be a read error. The rearrangement links TRBV29-1 to TRBJ1-4; maybe TRBD1 (5 bases). The CDR3 consists of 15 residues. Per germline, CDR1 SQVTM and CDR2 ANQGSEA. The chain's CDR3 is CSVEDHQGVRGKLSF. Written as DNA, the CDR3 is TGCAGCGTTGAAGATCATCAGGGTGTCAGAGGAAAACTGTCTTTT.

This clonotype has ten or more counts. The gene calls are TRBV29-1 and TRBJ2-7; 8 bases are shared with TRBD1. Looked up from germline, CDR1 is SQVTM and CDR2 is ANQGSEA. V shed 6 bases, J shed 6 bases, and the junction held 10 bases outside the gene matches. The CDR3 is 13 amino acids. The CDR3 DNA sequence: TGCAGCGTGTCCTGGACAGGGACTGCCGAGCAGTACTTC. It translates to CSVSWTGTAEQYF.